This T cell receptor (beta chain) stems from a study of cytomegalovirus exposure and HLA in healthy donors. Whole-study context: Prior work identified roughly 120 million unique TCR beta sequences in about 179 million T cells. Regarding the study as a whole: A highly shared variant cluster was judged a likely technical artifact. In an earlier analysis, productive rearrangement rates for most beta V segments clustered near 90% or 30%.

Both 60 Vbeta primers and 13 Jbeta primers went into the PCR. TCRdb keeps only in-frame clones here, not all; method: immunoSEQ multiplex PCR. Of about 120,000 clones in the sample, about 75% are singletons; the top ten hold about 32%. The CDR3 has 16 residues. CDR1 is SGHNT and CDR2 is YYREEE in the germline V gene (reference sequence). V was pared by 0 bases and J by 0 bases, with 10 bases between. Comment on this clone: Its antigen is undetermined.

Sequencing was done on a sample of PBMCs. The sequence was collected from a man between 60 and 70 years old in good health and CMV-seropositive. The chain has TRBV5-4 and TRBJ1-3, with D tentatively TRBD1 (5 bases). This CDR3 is CASSLGQSRSGNTIYF. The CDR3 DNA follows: TGTGCCAGCAGCTTGGGACAGAGCCGCTCTGGAAACACCATATATTTT.